This entry lists 3 T cell receptor beta chains sequenced from one sample in a study of T and B cells in COVID-19 patients. Each TRB amplification used roughly 250-550 ng of genomic DNA from blood. TRB rearrangements were amplified by multiplex PCR with BIOMED2 TRB-A/B primers. A single record per CDR3 protein comes from TCRdb applying MiXCR to the multiplex PCR reads. The profile shows about 16,000 distinct CDR3 sequences, 25% to 30% of them singletons. The sample taken for sequencing was blood. The source is a human donor who had recovered from COVID-19.

CDR3 in DNA: TGTGCCAGCAGTTCATTGCCCGGCACCTACCATCCACCGGGTGATGAAAAACTGTTTTTT. Encoded protein: CASSSLPGTYHPPGDEKLFF. The chain is built from TRBV12-3 or TRBV12-4 and TRBJ1-4, with D hard to call. The CDR3 consists of 20 residues. The ends were cut back, 4 bases at V and 6 bases at J, with 30 bases in the middle.

This clonotype came up many times. This chain joins TRBV6-5 and TRBJ1-5; possibly TRBD1 for D (5 bases). Deletions cut 0 bases from V and 3 bases from J, with 18 bases between. This CDR3 region has 18 residues. Germline V gene data show CDR1 as MNHEY and CDR2 as SVGAGI. In DNA, the CDR3 is TGTGCCAGCAGTTACTCAATTCCCCAGGGTTTAAACAATCAGCCCCAGCATTTT. Translation: CASSYSIPQGLNNQPQHF.

Only one count was recorded for this clonotype. The rearrangement uses TRBV10-3 and TRBJ2-7, with 11 bases lining up with TRBD1. The junction had 4 bases not matched to a gene; V was cut back by 10 bases and J by 5 bases. The CDR3 totals 12 residues. Per the germline V gene, CDR1 is ENHRY and CDR2 is SYGVKD. This CDR3 is CATRDRGDEQYF. The CDR3 nucleotides are TGTGCCACCAGGGACAGGGGGGACGAGCAGTACTTC.